Sequencing of this T cell receptor beta chain was carried out in a study of cytomegalovirus exposure and HLA in healthy donors. The V segment lost 3 bases and the J segment 5 bases; nucleotides outside the gene matches: 2. Germline V lookup: CDR1 SGHTS, CDR2 YDEGEE. The CDR3 extends over 13 amino acids. The PCR employed 60 Vbeta primers together with 13 Jbeta primers. As processed by the authors: In a later analysis, about 12 million of about 80 million unique beta chains occurred in at least two donors. Profiled with immunoSEQ multiplex PCR; TCRdb holds only in-frame clones, not every one. The V and J calls and clone size were taken over from that table, and D and trimming were inferred from the DNA. This sample has approximately 250,000 clones, with just under 80% found just once. In the case of this clone: What it binds is not known.

Points from the study as a whole: Follow-up analysis found HLA locus-dependent TCR association rates, highest for DRB1 and lowest for HLA-C. Prior analysis indicated that the majority of TCR beta V segments exhibited productivity approximately 87% or approximately 30% of the time.

At collection, donors were nominally healthy, but unrecorded immune exposures were probable. This clonotype was sampled from a boy between 10 and 17 years old in good health and CMV-seronegative. Sequencing was done on a sample of PBMCs. The chain is built from TRBV5-8 and TRBJ2-7; TRBD1 aligns across 10 bases. The CDR3 nucleotides read TGTGCCAGCAGCTGGGGGACAGGGGACGAGCAGTACTTC. It is translated as CASSWGTGDEQYF. The full variable domain, its missing parts supplied by reference TRBV5-8 and TRBJ2-7, is EAGVTQSPTHLIKTRGQQATLRCSPISGHTSVYWYQQALGLGLQFLLWYDEGEERNRGNFPPRFSGRQFPNYSSELNVNALELEDSALYLCASSWGTGDEQYFGPGTRLTVT.